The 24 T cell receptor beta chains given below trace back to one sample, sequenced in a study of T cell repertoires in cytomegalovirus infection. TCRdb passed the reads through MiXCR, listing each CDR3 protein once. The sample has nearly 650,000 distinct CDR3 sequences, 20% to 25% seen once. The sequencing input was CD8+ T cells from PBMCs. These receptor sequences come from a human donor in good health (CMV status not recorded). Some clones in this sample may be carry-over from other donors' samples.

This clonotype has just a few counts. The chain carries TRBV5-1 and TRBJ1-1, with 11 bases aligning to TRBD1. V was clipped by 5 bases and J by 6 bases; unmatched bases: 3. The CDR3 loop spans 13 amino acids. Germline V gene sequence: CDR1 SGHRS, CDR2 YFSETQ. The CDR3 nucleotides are TGCGCCAGCAGGTGGACAGGGGGCTCTGAAGCTTTCTTT. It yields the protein CASRWTGGSEAFF. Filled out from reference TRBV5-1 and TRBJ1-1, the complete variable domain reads KAGVTQTPRYLIKTRGQQVTLSCSPISGHRSVSWYQQTPGQGLQFLFEYFSETQRNKGNFPGRFSGRQFSNSRSEMNVSTLELGDSALYLCASRWTGGSEAFFGQGTRLTVV.

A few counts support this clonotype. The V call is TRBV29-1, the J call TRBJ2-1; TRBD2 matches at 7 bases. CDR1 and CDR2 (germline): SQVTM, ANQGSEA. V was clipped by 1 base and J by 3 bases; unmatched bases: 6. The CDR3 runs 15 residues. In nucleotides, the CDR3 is TGCAGCGTTGAAGGCGCTAGCGGTTTCTACAATGAGCAGTTCTTC. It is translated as CSVEGASGFYNEQFF.

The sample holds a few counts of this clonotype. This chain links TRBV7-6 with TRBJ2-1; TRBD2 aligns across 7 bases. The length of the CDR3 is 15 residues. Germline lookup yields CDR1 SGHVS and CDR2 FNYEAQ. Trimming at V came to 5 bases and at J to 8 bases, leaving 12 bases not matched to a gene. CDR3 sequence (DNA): TGTGCCAGCAGCCCTACGTGGGGGGGAAGGGATGAGCAGTTCTTC. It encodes CASSPTWGGRDEQFF.

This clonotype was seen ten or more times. CDR3 amino acids: CASSLATDRGYTF. DNA of the CDR3: TGTGCCAGCAGCTTAGCGACGGATAGGGGCTACACCTTC. The chain carries TRBV7-2 and TRBJ1-2; D call uncertain. Germline V lookup: CDR1 SGHTA, CDR2 FQGNSA. The CDR3 is 13 residues long. Deletions cut 0 bases from V and 8 bases from J, with 10 bases between.

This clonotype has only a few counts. Here the CDR3 reads CASSLKGSSTDTQYF. CDR3 in DNA: TGTGCCAGCAGCCTAAAGGGGTCTAGCACAGATACGCAGTATTTT. The chain employs TRBV28 and TRBJ2-3, with TRBD1 as a possible D gene (5 bases). Germline loops: CDR1 MDHEN, CDR2 SYDVKM. The CDR3 loop spans 15 amino acids. The V end lost 6 bases, the J end lost 0 bases, and 13 bases lay between the germline ends.

CDR3 DNA: TGTGCCAGCAGGAGGGTTGACAGGTTCAATCAGCCCCAGCATTTT. Protein sequence: CASRRVDRFNQPQHF. The chain combines TRBV6-2 or TRBV6-3 with TRBJ1-5; possible D gene TRBD1, 6 bases. Between the trimmed V and J ends, which lost 6 bases and 3 bases, there was a span of 15 bases. This CDR3 has 15 residues. In germline, CDR1 is MNHEY, CDR2 SVGEGT.

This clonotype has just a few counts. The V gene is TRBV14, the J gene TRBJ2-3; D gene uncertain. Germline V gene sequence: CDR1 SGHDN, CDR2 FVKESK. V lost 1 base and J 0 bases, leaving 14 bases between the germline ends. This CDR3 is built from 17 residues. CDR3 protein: CASSQGPSGSSTDTQYF. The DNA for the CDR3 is TGTGCCAGCAGCCAAGGACCCTCCGGCAGCAGCACAGATACGCAGTATTTT.

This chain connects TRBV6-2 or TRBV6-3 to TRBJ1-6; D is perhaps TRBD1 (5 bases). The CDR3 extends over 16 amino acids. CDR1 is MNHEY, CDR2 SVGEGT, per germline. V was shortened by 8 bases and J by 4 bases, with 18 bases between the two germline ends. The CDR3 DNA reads TGTGCCAGCGATTCGTTTCGGCAGGGATATAATTCACCCCTCCACTTT. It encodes CASDSFRQGYNSPLHF.

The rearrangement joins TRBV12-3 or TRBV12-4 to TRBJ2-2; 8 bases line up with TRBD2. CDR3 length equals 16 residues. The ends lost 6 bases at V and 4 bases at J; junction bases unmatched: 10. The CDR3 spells CASRAREGRVTGELFF. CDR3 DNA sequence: TGTGCCAGCAGAGCCCGGGAGGGGAGGGTCACCGGGGAGCTGTTTTTT.

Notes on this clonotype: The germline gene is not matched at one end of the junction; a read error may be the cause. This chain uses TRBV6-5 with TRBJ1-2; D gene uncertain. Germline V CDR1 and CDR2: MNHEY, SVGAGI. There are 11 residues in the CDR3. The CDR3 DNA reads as TGTACCAGCAAGGCAATCTATGGCTACACCTTC. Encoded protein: CTSKAIYGYTF.

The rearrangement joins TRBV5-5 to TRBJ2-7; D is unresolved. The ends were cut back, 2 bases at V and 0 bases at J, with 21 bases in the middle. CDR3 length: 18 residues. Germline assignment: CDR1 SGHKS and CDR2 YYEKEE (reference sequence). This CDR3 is CASSFYPTPGTSSYEQYV. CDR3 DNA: TGTGCCAGCAGCTTTTACCCCACCCCGGGCACGAGCTCCTACGAGCAGTACGTC.

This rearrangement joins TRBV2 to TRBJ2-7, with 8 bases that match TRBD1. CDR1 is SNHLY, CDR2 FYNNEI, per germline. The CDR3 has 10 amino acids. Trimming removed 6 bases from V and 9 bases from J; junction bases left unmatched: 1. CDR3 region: CASRGTGQYF. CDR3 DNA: TGTGCCAGCAGAGGGACAGGGCAGTACTTC. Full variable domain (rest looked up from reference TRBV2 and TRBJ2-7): EPEVTQTPSHQVTQMGQEVILRCVPISNHLYFYWYRQILGQKVEFLVSFYNNEISEKSEIFDDQFSVERPDGSNFTLKIRSTKLEDSAMYFCASRGTGQYFGPGTRLTVT.

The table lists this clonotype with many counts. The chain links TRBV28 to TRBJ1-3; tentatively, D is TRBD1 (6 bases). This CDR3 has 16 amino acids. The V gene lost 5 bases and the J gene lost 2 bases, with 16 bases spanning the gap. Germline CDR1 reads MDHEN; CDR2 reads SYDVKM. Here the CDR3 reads CASSINRVRTGNTIYF. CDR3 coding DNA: TGTGCCAGCAGTATCAACAGGGTCCGCACTGGAAACACCATATATTTT.

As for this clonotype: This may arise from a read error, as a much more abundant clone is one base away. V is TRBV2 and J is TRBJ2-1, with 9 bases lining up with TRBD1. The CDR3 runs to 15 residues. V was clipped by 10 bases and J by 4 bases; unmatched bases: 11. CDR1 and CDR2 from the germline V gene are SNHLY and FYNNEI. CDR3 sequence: CANKSGTGNYNEQFF. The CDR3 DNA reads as TGTGCCAACAAATCCGGGACAGGGAATTACAATGAGCAGTTCTTC.

CDR3 region: CSARDLGTSGVYEQYF. The CDR3 nucleotides are TGCAGTGCTAGAGATCTTGGGACTAGCGGGGTCTACGAGCAGTACTTC. This rearrangement joins TRBV20-1 to TRBJ2-7; 13 bases line up with TRBD2. J was trimmed by 3 bases and V by 0 bases; bases with no gene match: 5. The CDR3 has 16 residues. Germline V gene sequence: CDR1 DFQATT, CDR2 SNEGSKA (reference sequence).

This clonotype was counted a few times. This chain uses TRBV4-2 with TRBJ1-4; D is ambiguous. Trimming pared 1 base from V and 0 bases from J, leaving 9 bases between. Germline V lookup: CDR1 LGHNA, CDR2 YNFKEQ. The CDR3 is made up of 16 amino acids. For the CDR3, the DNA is TGTGCCAGCAGCCAAGGGGCAGCAGCAACTAATGAAAAACTGTTTTTT. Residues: CASSQGAAATNEKLFF.

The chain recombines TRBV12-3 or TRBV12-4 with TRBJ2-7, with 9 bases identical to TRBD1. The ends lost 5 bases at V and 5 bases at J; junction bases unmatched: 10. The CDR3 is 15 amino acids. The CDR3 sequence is CASSMSGTGFDEQYF. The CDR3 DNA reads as TGTGCCAGCAGTATGTCCGGGACAGGGTTCGACGAGCAGTACTTC.

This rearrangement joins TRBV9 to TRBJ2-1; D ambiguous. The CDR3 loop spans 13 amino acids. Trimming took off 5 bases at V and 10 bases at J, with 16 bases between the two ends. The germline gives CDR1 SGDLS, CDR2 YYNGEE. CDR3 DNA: TGTGCCAGCAGTCCTCCCTCCGGCCGCGAGCAGTTCTTC. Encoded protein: CASSPPSGREQFF.

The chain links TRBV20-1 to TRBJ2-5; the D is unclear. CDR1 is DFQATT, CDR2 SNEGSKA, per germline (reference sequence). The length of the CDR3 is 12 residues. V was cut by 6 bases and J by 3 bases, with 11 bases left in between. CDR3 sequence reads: CSANPPEETQYF. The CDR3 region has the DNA TGCAGTGCGAACCCCCCAGAAGAGACCCAGTACTTC.

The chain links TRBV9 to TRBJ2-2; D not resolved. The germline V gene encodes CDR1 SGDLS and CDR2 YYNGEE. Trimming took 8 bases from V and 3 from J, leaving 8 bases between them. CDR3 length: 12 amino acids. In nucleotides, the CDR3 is TGTGCCAGTCGTACTCACACCGGGGAGCTGTTTTTT. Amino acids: CASRTHTGELFF.

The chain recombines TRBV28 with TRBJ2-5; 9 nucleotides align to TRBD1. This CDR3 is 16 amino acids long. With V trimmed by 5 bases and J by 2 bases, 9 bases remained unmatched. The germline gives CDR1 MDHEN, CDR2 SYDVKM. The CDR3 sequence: CASSPLQGADQETQYF. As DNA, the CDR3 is TGTGCCAGCAGTCCCCTACAGGGGGCGGATCAAGAGACCCAGTACTTC.

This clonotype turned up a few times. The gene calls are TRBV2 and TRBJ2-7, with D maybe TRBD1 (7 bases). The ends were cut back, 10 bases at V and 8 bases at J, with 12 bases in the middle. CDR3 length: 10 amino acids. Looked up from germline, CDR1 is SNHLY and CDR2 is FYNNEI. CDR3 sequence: CAIQGRQQYF. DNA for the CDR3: TGTGCCATACAGGGGAGGCAGCAGTACTTC.

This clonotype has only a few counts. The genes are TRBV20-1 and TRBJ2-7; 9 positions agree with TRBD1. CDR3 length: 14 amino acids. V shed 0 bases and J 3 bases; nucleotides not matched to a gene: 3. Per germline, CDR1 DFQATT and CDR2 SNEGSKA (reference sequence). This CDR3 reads CSARDRDRVYEQYF. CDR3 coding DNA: TGCAGTGCTAGAGACCGGGACAGGGTCTACGAGCAGTACTTC.

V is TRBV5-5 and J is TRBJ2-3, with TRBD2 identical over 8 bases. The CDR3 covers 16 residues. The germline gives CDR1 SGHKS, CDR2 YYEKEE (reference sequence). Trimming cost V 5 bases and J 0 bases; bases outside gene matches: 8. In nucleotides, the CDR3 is TGTGCCAGCAGTTACGGGGGGGGCTTCAGCACAGATACGCAGTATTTT. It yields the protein CASSYGGGFSTDTQYF. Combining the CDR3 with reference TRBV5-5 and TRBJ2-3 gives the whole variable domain DAGVTQSPTHLIKTRGQQVTLRCSPISGHKSVSWYQQVLGQGPQFIFQYYEKEERGRGNFPDRFSARQFPNYSSELNVNALLLGDSALYLCASSYGGGFSTDTQYFGPGTRLTVL.